This T cell receptor (beta chain) was retrieved from a study of radiation and T cells in renal cell carcinoma. Time point denoted: blood 4 weeks post-SBRT, at nephrectomy. Treatment defined: 15 Gy SBRT to primary tumor, nephrectomy 4 weeks later. Nephrectomy followed 15 Gy stereotactic body radiation by 4 weeks. The patient's renal cell carcinoma had clear cell pathology. The germline V and J ends were trimmed by 2 bases and 5 bases, with 16 bases remaining between them. CDR3 size: 15 residues. Germline CDR1 MGHRA, CDR2 YSYEKL. Sequenced by immunoSEQ multiplex PCR; TCRdb stores in-frame clones only, minus some. Among some 81,000 clones listed, 89% were seen once. Notes on the study in general: No pretreatment tumor biopsies were available for baseline clonotypes. In blood, top tumor clones expanded by 2 weeks, shrinking by 4.

Concerning this clone itself: Its cognate antigen is unknown.

Sequencing was performed on blood, taken from a patient whose treatment included radiotherapy and nephrectomy. V gene TRBV4-1 combines with J gene TRBJ2-7, with D tentatively TRBD1 (6 bases). The clonotype was recovered from a woman aged 70-85 years with renal cell carcinoma. The CDR3 reads CASSQMTGNRDEQYF. The CDR3 nucleotides read TGCGCCAGCAGCCAAATGACAGGTAATCGCGACGAGCAGTACTTC.